This T cell receptor beta chain was found in a study of spatial heterogeneity in lung cancer. TCRdb independently ran MiXCR on the 5' RACE reads; one entry per CDR3 protein. The sample has about 15,000 distinct CDR3 sequences; around 8% are singletons. Time point described: sample taken at primary tumor resection. Sequencing was performed on whole RNA extracted from tumor and nontumor lung tissue, or from frozen PBMC, and the material was left unsorted. In its sample, this clonotype was seen many times. CDR1 and CDR2 from the germline V gene are SGHKS and YYEKEE (reference sequence). V was pared by 4 bases and J by 1 base, with 4 bases of the junction left unmatched. This CDR3 spans 15 amino acids.

The TCR was taken from a female donor with early-stage non-small cell lung cancer. Specimen: PBMCs, collected at surgery. The chain links TRBV5-5 to TRBJ1-3; TRBD1 agrees at 8 bases. This chain's CDR3 is CASSHGQGSGNTIYF. CDR3 nucleotides: TGTGCCAGCAGCCACGGACAGGGATCTGGAAACACCATATATTTT.